These 26 T cell receptor beta chains share one sample of origin, sequenced in a study of T-cell reconstitution after alpha-beta-depleted transplantation in children. Unique molecular identifiers were incorporated when the TCRbeta library was constructed. TCRdb passed the PCR reads through MiXCR, listing each CDR3 protein once. The table records approximately 800,000 distinct CDR3 sequences, 15% to 20% of them present only once. Sequences were derived from PBMCs, mostly from graft donor cells, sampled 360 days after TCRalphabeta/CD19-depleted stem cell transplant. The source of these receptors is a male patient younger than 18 who had a stem cell transplant for acute lymphoblastic leukemia, so the T cells may come from the graft donor.

The V call is TRBV18, the J call TRBJ1-2, with D unclear. The V gene lost 3 bases and the J gene lost 9 bases, with 11 bases spanning the gap. CDR3 length equals 12 residues. In germline, CDR1 is KGHSH, CDR2 LQKENI. The CDR3 region has the DNA TGTGCCAGCTCACCTCCCAGAGGTAGCTACACCTTC. It yields the protein CASSPPRGSYTF.

Many counts were recorded for this clonotype. J is TRBJ2-6 and V is TRBV7-9; no firm D call. V gave up 1 base and J gave up 0 bases, with 10 bases separating them. Germline V gives CDR1 SEHNR, CDR2 FQNEAQ (reference sequence). This CDR3 spans 17 amino acids. Written as DNA, the CDR3 is TGTGCCAGCAGCTTAGTCGGCAGCCACTCTGGGGCCAACGTCCTGACTTTC. This gives the protein CASSLVGSHSGANVLTF. The whole variable domain, filled in from reference TRBV7-9 and TRBJ2-6, reads DTGVSQNPRHKITKRGQNVTFRCDPISEHNRLYWYRQTLGQGPEFLTYFQNEAQLEKSRLLSDRFSAERPKGSFSTLEIQRTEQGDSAMYLCASSLVGSHSGANVLTFGAGSRLTVL.

This chain connects TRBV7-2 to TRBJ2-1, with 8 bases aligning to TRBD2. CDR3 length: 18 amino acids. Germline values: CDR1 SGHTA, CDR2 FQGNSA. The ends lost 1 base at V and 4 bases at J; junction bases unmatched: 12. The CDR3 is CASSLGYFRASGYNEQFF. The CDR3 DNA reads TGTGCCAGCAGCTTAGGCTATTTTCGGGCTAGCGGGTACAATGAGCAGTTCTTC.

Many counts were recorded for this clonotype. This sequence joins TRBV7-9 and TRBJ2-1; 11 positions agree with TRBD2. Germline loops: CDR1 SEHNR, CDR2 FQNEAQ (reference sequence). After removal of 1 base from V and 4 bases from J, the junction contained 3 bases not matched to a gene. This CDR3 comprises 16 residues. Written as DNA, the CDR3 is TGTGCCAGCAGCTTAGTGCCTAGCGGGAGGTACAATGAGCAGTTCTTC. The encoded protein is CASSLVPSGRYNEQFF.

The chain carries TRBV7-6 and TRBJ2-7; D may correspond to TRBD1 or TRBD2 (5 bases each). Germline CDR1 SGHVS, CDR2 FNYEAQ. The germline V and J ends were trimmed by 6 bases and 3 bases, with 15 bases remaining between them. CDR3 length: 14 amino acids. Here the CDR3 DNA reads TGTGCCAGCAGTAAGAGGGACGGTAGCTACGAGCAGTACTTC. Its translation is CASSKRDGSYEQYF. The whole variable domain, remainder taken from reference TRBV7-6 and TRBJ2-7, is GAGVSQSPRYKVTKRGQDVALRCDPISGHVSLYWYRQALGQGPEFLTYFNYEAQQDKSGLPNDRFSAERPEGSISTLTIQRTEQRDSAMYRCASSKRDGSYEQYFGPGTRLTVT.

A few counts support this clonotype. This sequence joins TRBV5-1 and TRBJ1-1; tentative D call: TRBD1 (6 bases). CDR1 SGHRS and CDR2 YFSETQ come from the germline V gene. V lost 1 base and J 7 bases, leaving 11 bases between the germline ends. CDR3 length: 13 amino acids. CDR3 in DNA: TGCGCCAGCAGCTTGTCAGGGGAAGGTGAAGCTTTCTTT. Its protein product is CASSLSGEGEAFF.

There are many counts of this clonotype. V is TRBV20-1 and J is TRBJ2-3, with D maybe TRBD2 (6 bases). Germline assignment: CDR1 DFQATT and CDR2 SNEGSKA (reference sequence). The CDR3 sequence is 14 residues long. V lost 6 bases and J lost 0, with 13 bases in between. Here the CDR3 reads CSAPAEGSTDTQYF. In DNA form, the CDR3 reads TGCAGTGCACCCGCGGAGGGTAGCACAGATACGCAGTATTTT.

This clonotype was found many times. The rearrangement links TRBV5-1 to TRBJ2-7; perhaps TRBD1 as D (5 bases). The V gene lost 4 bases and the J gene lost 3 bases, with 14 bases spanning the gap. Germline CDR1 and CDR2: SGHRS and YFSETQ. The CDR3 is made up of 14 amino acids. The CDR3 DNA reads TGCGCCAGCAGCGTACAGGTTCGAGACTACGAGCAGTACTTC. Translating gives CASSVQVRDYEQYF.

V and J are TRBV28 and TRBJ2-7; 12 positions match TRBD2. V shed 7 bases, J shed 3 bases, and the junction held 10 bases outside the gene matches. The CDR3 covers 16 residues. Germline V gene lookup returns CDR1 MDHEN and CDR2 SYDVKM. Here the CDR3 reads CASNFPGLAGSYEQYF. In nucleotides, the CDR3 is TGTGCCAGCAACTTCCCGGGACTAGCGGGCAGCTACGAGCAGTACTTC.

This clonotype was seen only a few times. The J gene is TRBJ2-2, the V gene TRBV7-9, with D perhaps TRBD2 (6 bases). Trimming shortened V by 5 bases and J by 5 bases, and 21 bases separated the two germline ends. The germline V gene has CDR1 SEHNR and CDR2 FQNEAQ (reference sequence). CDR3 size: 17 residues. The DNA for the CDR3 is TGTGCCAGCAGCCCCTCGGGGGAGCGGGTGGCAACCGGGGAGCTGTTTTTT. Encoded protein: CASSPSGERVATGELFF. Full variable domain (rest looked up from reference TRBV7-9 and TRBJ2-2): DTGVSQNPRHKITKRGQNVTFRCDPISEHNRLYWYRQTLGQGPEFLTYFQNEAQLEKSRLLSDRFSAERPKGSFSTLEIQRTEQGDSAMYLCASSPSGERVATGELFFGEGSRLTVL.

This clonotype was seen many times. The V and J genes are TRBV7-9 and TRBJ2-3, with 7 bases lining up with TRBD2. Unmatched junction bases numbered 4, after V lost 2 bases and J lost 2 bases. CDR1 and CDR2 (germline): SEHNR, FQNEAQ (reference sequence). The CDR3 covers 15 residues. This chain's CDR3 is CASSLRGRATDTQYF. The DNA of the CDR3 is TGTGCCAGCAGCTTACGCGGGAGAGCCACAGATACGCAGTATTTT.

This clonotype has just a few counts. V is TRBV5-5 and J is TRBJ2-1; D remains unclear. Trimming took 0 bases from V and 5 from J, leaving 9 bases between them. The CDR3 runs 14 residues. Per germline, CDR1 SGHKS and CDR2 YYEKEE (reference sequence). The CDR3 region has the DNA TGTGCCAGCAGCTTGGAAGGGTACAACAATGAGCAGTTCTTC. This gives the protein CASSLEGYNNEQFF.

The table lists this clonotype with many counts. In nucleotides, the CDR3 is TGTGCCAGCAGCTTATTTGCCAGGGAGACCTACGAGCAGTACTTC. It translates to CASSLFARETYEQYF. This chain uses TRBV7-6 with TRBJ2-7; D assignment may be TRBD1 or TRBD2 (5 bases each). V lost 2 bases, J lost 2 bases, and 13 bases lay in between. The CDR3 has 15 residues. Looked up from germline, CDR1 is SGHVS and CDR2 is FNYEAQ.

J is TRBJ2-3 and V is TRBV5-1, with 7 bases matching TRBD2. V lost 6 bases and J lost 0; bases outside the gene matches: 10. Germline CDR1 SGHRS, CDR2 YFSETQ. This CDR3 comprises 16 residues. CDR3: CASTLGGMLSTDTQYF. CDR3 nucleotide sequence: TGCGCCAGCACCCTGGGGGGGATGTTGAGCACAGATACGCAGTATTTT.

This clonotype was seen a handful of times. This chain uses TRBV5-1 with TRBJ2-1; 7 nucleotides agree with TRBD2. This CDR3 has 20 residues. Per germline, CDR1 SGHRS and CDR2 YFSETQ. Trimming removed 2 bases from V and 3 bases from J; junction bases left unmatched: 20. DNA of the CDR3: TGCGCCAGCAGCTTCTCGGTAGCGGGCTGGAGGTCCTACTACTACAATGAGCAGTTCTTC. It specifies CASSFSVAGWRSYYYNEQFF.

This clonotype was observed a few times. The V gene is TRBV4-1, the J gene TRBJ2-7; D could derive from TRBD1 or TRBD2 (6 bases each). V was trimmed by 0 bases and J by 2 bases, leaving 14 bases between them. This CDR3 is 16 amino acids long. Germline V lookup: CDR1 MGHRA, CDR2 YSYEKL. Here the CDR3 DNA reads TGCGCCAGCAGCCAAGAGGAGGGGGTCGGTCCCTACGAGCAGTACTTC. Translation: CASSQEEGVGPYEQYF.

The chain combines TRBV7-6 with TRBJ2-7; 10 bases line up with TRBD2. The trim removed 0 bases at V and 1 base at J, leaving 3 bases unmatched. The CDR3 covers 16 residues. Germline V CDR1 and CDR2: SGHVS, FNYEAQ. This chain's CDR3 is CASSLAPSGGSYEQYF. The CDR3 DNA reads TGTGCCAGCAGCTTAGCCCCTAGCGGGGGATCCTACGAGCAGTACTTC. The full variable domain, completed using reference TRBV7-6 and TRBJ2-7, is GAGVSQSPRYKVTKRGQDVALRCDPISGHVSLYWYRQALGQGPEFLTYFNYEAQQDKSGLPNDRFSAERPEGSISTLTIQRTEQRDSAMYRCASSLAPSGGSYEQYFGPGTRLTVT.

This clonotype was seen many times. V usage is TRBV29-1 and J usage is TRBJ2-7; D perhaps matches TRBD1 (6 bases). The CDR3 totals 13 residues. CDR1 is SQVTM and CDR2 is ANQGSEA in the germline V gene. V was shortened by 3 bases and J by 5 bases, with 14 bases between the two germline ends. The CDR3 coding sequence is TGCAGCGTTGATAGAACAGGGAAGAACGAGCAGTACTTC. Translating it yields CSVDRTGKNEQYF.

The chain uses TRBV25-1 and TRBJ1-2, with a tentative D call TRBD1 (5 bases). Trimming took off 3 bases at V and 3 bases at J, with 14 bases between the two ends. The CDR3 extends over 15 amino acids. Germline CDR1 and CDR2: MGHDK and SYGVNS. The DNA of the CDR3 is TGTGCCAGCAGTGACCCCCGTGGGGGGTACTATGGCTACACCTTC. Protein: CASSDPRGGYYGYTF.

This clonotype has more than one count but fewer than ten. This rearrangement joins TRBV11-2 to TRBJ1-6; D is ambiguous. This CDR3 has 15 residues. Trimming pared 1 base from V and 7 bases from J, leaving 11 bases between. CDR1 and CDR2 from the germline V gene are SGHAT and FQNNGV. The CDR3 sequence: CASSLAMSDNSPLHF. CDR3 nucleotides: TGTGCCAGCAGCTTAGCGATGAGCGACAATTCACCCCTCCACTTT.

This clonotype was recorded a few times. The J gene is TRBJ2-2, the V gene TRBV5-6; D is unresolved. Germline V gives CDR1 SGHDT, CDR2 YYEEEE. Trimming removed 4 bases at V and 4 bases at J, with 5 bases between. The CDR3 is 12 residues long. CDR3 loop: CASSHVTGELFF. The CDR3 DNA reads TGTGCCAGCAGCCATGTCACCGGGGAGCTGTTTTTT.

This clonotype was recorded a few times. This chain uses TRBV6-5 with TRBJ2-4; D uncertain. The V gene lost 2 bases and the J gene lost 0 bases, with 5 bases spanning the gap. The CDR3 has 14 residues. CDR1 is MNHEY and CDR2 is SVGAGI in the germline V gene. The CDR3 spells CASSYTGAKNIQYF. In DNA form, the CDR3 reads TGTGCCAGCAGTTACACGGGAGCCAAAAACATTCAGTACTTC.

This chain connects TRBV11-2 to TRBJ1-4; no firm D call. The CDR3 length is 17 residues. Germline lookup yields CDR1 SGHAT and CDR2 FQNNGV. The germline V and J ends were trimmed by 5 bases and 0 bases, with 16 bases remaining between them. The CDR3 region is CASSPDTYASTNEKLFF. The CDR3 nucleotides are TGTGCCAGCAGCCCAGACACTTACGCCTCAACTAATGAAAAACTGTTTTTT.

The J gene is TRBJ2-6, the V gene TRBV2; maybe TRBD1 (5 bases). V lost 7 bases and J 0 bases, leaving 10 bases between the germline ends. The CDR3 sequence is 15 residues long. Germline V CDR1 and CDR2: SNHLY, FYNNEI. The CDR3 DNA follows: TGTGCCAGCAAGGACACCAACTCTGGGGCCAACGTCCTGACTTTC. Translated, it gives CASKDTNSGANVLTF. The full variable domain, in which reference TRBV2 and TRBJ2-6 provide the parts outside the CDR3, is EPEVTQTPSHQVTQMGQEVILRCVPISNHLYFYWYRQILGQKVEFLVSFYNNEISEKSEIFDDQFSVERPDGSNFTLKIRSTKLEDSAMYFCASKDTNSGANVLTFGAGSRLTVL.

The gene calls are TRBV12-3 or TRBV12-4 and TRBJ2-3; 12 bases fit TRBD2. CDR3 size: 18 residues. Trimming removed 1 base from V and 5 bases from J; junction bases left unmatched: 10. The chain's CDR3 is CASSLVVLAGGRGDTQYF. CDR3 nucleotides: TGTGCCAGCAGTTTAGTCGTACTAGCGGGAGGACGTGGAGATACGCAGTATTTT.

This clonotype was detected many times. The CDR3 loop reads CASSPFGQGVGDTQYF. The CDR3 nucleotides read TGTGCCAGCAGCCCCTTCGGACAGGGGGTCGGAGATACGCAGTATTTT. The chain links TRBV7-9 to TRBJ2-3, with TRBD1 identical over 10 bases. Looked up from germline, CDR1 is SEHNR and CDR2 is FQNEAQ (reference sequence). This CDR3 spans 16 amino acids. V trimming: 5 bases; J trimming: 5 bases; junction bases outside the gene matches: 10.